Listed below are T cell receptor beta chains from one sample, sequenced in a study of T cell repertoires in cytomegalovirus infection. MiXCR, applied by TCRdb to the reads, yields one record per CDR3 protein. The data show 450,000 to 650,000 distinct CDR3 sequences, around 27% seen once. Source material: PBMCs. The receptor source for this set is a human donor in good health (CMV status not recorded). Some clones in this sample may be carry-over from other donors' samples. CDR3s include the opening cysteine and the closing phenylalanine or tryptophan. D genes are given only for firm matches. The size of a clone is reported for some rows only, either as once, few or many, or as a class for expanded clones.

D	J	V	size	DNA	CDR3
TRBD1	TRBJ1-4	TRBV19	few	TGTGCCAGTAGTCCGGGACAGGGATTACTCGCAACTAATGAAAAACTGTTTTTT	CASSPGQGLLATNEKLFF
-	TRBJ1-2	TRBV29-1	-	TGCAGCGTTGACTTCGGGGCGGAAGGGTCTCAACATGGCTACACCTTC	CSVDFGAEGSQHGYTF
-	TRBJ2-1	TRBV12-3/TRBV12-4	many	TGTGCCAGCACCCTCTTGGGGCAGCCTAGCTCCTACAATGAGCAGTTCTTC	CASTLLGQPSSYNEQFF
-	TRBJ2-3	TRBV20-1	-	TGCAGTGCTAGTGATGGGAGGACTAGCACAGATACGCAGTATTTT	CSASDGRTSTDTQYF
-	TRBJ2-3	TRBV24-1	-	TGTGCCACCAGTGACCGACTGAACTCGGGCACAGATACGCAGTATTTT	CATSDRLNSGTDTQYF
-	TRBJ2-4	TRBV6-6	-	TGTGCCAGCAGCCTTACAGTGGGTGCCGGGAACATTCAGTACTTC	CASSLTVGAGNIQYF
-	TRBJ1-1	TRBV7-2	many	TGTGCCAGCACCTCGGGAGGGGCCGGGAACACTGAAGCTTTCTTT	CASTSGGAGNTEAFF
TRBD2	TRBJ2-1	TRBV2	few	TGTGCCAGCAGTTTCCTCGGGGGGACTAGCGGGAGCAATGAGCAGTTCTTC	CASSFLGGTSGSNEQFF
TRBD2	TRBJ2-7	TRBV10-2	few	TGCGCCAGCATGGAGGTAAGCGGGAGCTACGAGCAGTACTTC	CASMEVSGSYEQYF
TRBD1	TRBJ2-4	TRBV18	few	TGTGCCAGCTCATCCTTCGACAGGGGGTCAAACATTCAGTACTTC	CASSSFDRGSNIQYF
-	TRBJ2-2	TRBV7-3	-	TGTGCCAGCAGCTCGCACAGGGATACCGGGGAGCTGTTTTTT	CASSSHRDTGELFF
-	TRBJ2-5	TRBV6-2/TRBV6-3	-	TGTGCCAGCAGCCCAACAGGGTACCAAGAGACCCAGTACTTC	CASSPTGYQETQYF
-	TRBJ1-1	TRBV5-1	few	TGCGCCAGCACCATGGGGGACGGCATGCTCCGCACTGAAGCTTTCTTT	CASTMGDGMLRTEAFF
TRBD1	TRBJ1-1	TRBV19	few	TGTGCCAGTAGGTCCCAGGGGGGGAACACTGAAGCTTTCTTT	CASRSQGGNTEAFF